What follows are 20 T cell receptor beta chains derived from one specimen sequenced in a study of T cells in Graves' hyperthyroidism and ophthalmopathy. What was amplified from RNA transcripts were TCR beta CDR3 regions. HTBI primers drove first-round RT-PCR of the TCR CDR3. TCRdb independently ran MiXCR on the multiplex PCR reads; one entry per CDR3 protein. This sample has around 300,000 distinct CDR3 sequences, with 13% found just once. The sample comprised blood. The receptor source for this set is a woman aged 25 to 39 with Graves' hyperthyroidism that later progressed to Graves' ophthalmopathy.

Details on this clonotype: A much larger clone differs from this one at a single base, so this may be a read error. The chain recombines TRBV7-9 with TRBJ2-2; 10 bases are shared with TRBD1. The CDR3 runs 15 residues. Germline CDR1 is SEHNR and CDR2 is FQNEAQ (reference sequence). CDR3 coding DNA: TGTGGCAGCAGTTTTCCGGGACAGGGGACCGGGGAGCTGTTTTTT. Translated, it gives CGSSFPGQGTGELFF.

The chain uses TRBV28 and TRBJ2-3; 16 nucleotides agree with TRBD2. CDR1 is MDHEN, CDR2 SYDVKM, per germline. V was clipped by 3 bases and J by 11 bases; unmatched bases: 2. This CDR3 spans 14 amino acids. The CDR3 region is CASSLGLAGGGQYF. The CDR3 DNA is TGTGCCAGCAGTTTGGGACTAGCGGGAGGGGGGCAGTATTTT.

As to this clonotype: The junction departs from the called germline gene at one end, perhaps through a read error. The chain recombines TRBV6-1 with TRBJ2-2, with 8 bases aligning to TRBD2. The CDR3 contains 17 residues. CDR1 and CDR2 from the germline V gene are MNHNS and SASEGT. The CDR3 protein is CVSREGSGKTNTGELFF. DNA for the CDR3: TGTGTCAGCAGGGAAGGTAGCGGGAAAACTAACACCGGGGAGCTGTTTTTT.

This clonotype appeared many times. The chain couples TRBV30 to TRBJ1-2; TRBD1 agrees at 7 bases. The CDR3 has 13 amino acids. Germline-derived CDR1 and CDR2 are GTSNPN and SVGIG (reference sequence). V shed 1 base and J 6 bases; nucleotides not matched to a gene: 5. CDR3 in amino acids: CAWSAGTVNGYTF. The CDR3 bases are TGTGCCTGGAGTGCCGGGACAGTAAATGGCTACACCTTC.

This clonotype was recorded many times. The chain couples TRBV9 to TRBJ2-3; 13 bases line up with TRBD2. Germline V CDR1 and CDR2: SGDLS, YYNGEE. Trimming took 3 bases from V and 1 from J; bases not matched to a gene: 2. The CDR3 extends over 16 amino acids. This chain's CDR3 is CASSAGLAGRTDTQYF. CDR3 nucleotides: TGTGCCAGCAGCGCGGGACTAGCGGGACGCACAGATACGCAGTATTTT.

This clonotype has at least ten counts. The J gene is TRBJ2-5, the V gene TRBV6-5; no definite D call. Trimming left V 0 bases short and J 9 bases short, with 14 bases between. Germline V lookup: CDR1 MNHEY, CDR2 SVGAGI. This CDR3 has 14 amino acids. The CDR3 DNA sequence: TGTGCCAGCAGTTACTCGAACTCCCTCAAGGCCCAGTACTTC. The encoded protein is CASSYSNSLKAQYF.

This clonotype has a count of ten or more. This chain joins TRBV7-2 and TRBJ1-2, with D perhaps matching TRBD1 (5 bases). Between the trimmed V and J ends, which lost 4 bases and 6 bases, there was a span of 15 bases. The CDR3 loop spans 14 amino acids. Per the germline V gene, CDR1 is SGHTA and CDR2 is FQGNSA. CDR3 in DNA: TGTGCCAGCAGCTATCCGGGACTATTCGATGGCTACACCTTC. This encodes CASSYPGLFDGYTF. Full variable domain (missing parts from reference TRBV7-2 and TRBJ1-2): GAGVSQSPSNKVTEKGKDVELRCDPISGHTALYWYRQSLGQGLEFLIYFQGNSAPDKSGLPSDRFSAERTGGSVSTLTIQRTQQEDSAVYLCASSYPGLFDGYTFGSGTRLTVV.

This clonotype was detected ten times or more. V gene TRBV28 combines with J gene TRBJ2-7, with D perhaps assigned TRBD1 or TRBD2 (5 bases each). Per the germline V gene, CDR1 is MDHEN and CDR2 is SYDVKM. Between the trimmed V and J ends, which lost 5 bases and 8 bases, there was a span of 19 bases. The CDR3 loop spans 14 amino acids. CDR3 sequence (DNA): TGTGCCAGCAGTCCAAGGGACCGTTTTATAAAGCAGTACTTC. Translated: CASSPRDRFIKQYF.

At least ten counts were recorded for this clonotype. J is TRBJ2-5 and V is TRBV3-1; D may be TRBD1 (5 bases). V was trimmed by 0 bases and J by 0 bases, leaving 5 bases between them. Germline CDR1 and CDR2: LGHDT and YNNKEL (reference sequence). The CDR3 has 14 amino acids. Here the CDR3 reads CASSQDRDQETQYF. The CDR3, as DNA: TGTGCCAGCAGCCAAGACAGGGACCAAGAGACCCAGTACTTC.

This clonotype was picked up many times. This chain connects TRBV7-2 to TRBJ1-6; D remains unclear. This CDR3 contains 11 residues. The V gene's germline CDR1 is SGHTA and CDR2 FQGNSA. The germline V and J ends were trimmed by 5 bases and 14 bases, with 10 bases remaining between them. The CDR3 region is CASSVSGALHF. The DNA of the CDR3 is TGTGCCAGCAGCGTCAGTGGAGCCCTCCACTTT.

V and J are TRBV6-1 and TRBJ1-3; D perhaps matches TRBD1 (5 bases). The CDR3 runs 14 residues. Germline V gene lookup returns CDR1 MNHNS and CDR2 SASEGT. The V end was cut by 8 bases, the J end by 1 base, with 12 bases between. This chain's CDR3 is CASVQDPSGNTIYF. The CDR3 nucleotides are TGTGCCAGCGTACAGGACCCTTCTGGAAACACCATATATTTT.

This clonotype has a count of ten or more. This rearrangement joins TRBV7-2 to TRBJ2-2, with 11 bases identical to TRBD2. Germline values: CDR1 SGHTA, CDR2 FQGNSA. There are 14 residues in the CDR3. Unmatched junction bases numbered 4, after V lost 7 bases and J lost 6 bases. CDR3 sequence reads: CASTIAGGPGELFF. In DNA form, the CDR3 reads TGTGCCAGCACCATAGCGGGAGGGCCCGGGGAGCTGTTTTTT.

This clonotype was counted at least ten times. The V and J genes are TRBV13 and TRBJ1-1; D is unresolved. Trimming removed 3 bases from V and 1 base from J, with 12 bases in between. This CDR3 contains 15 residues. Germline V gives CDR1 PRHDT, CDR2 FYEKMQ (reference sequence). DNA for the CDR3: TGTGCCAGCAGCTTCACAAAAACAAGGAACACTGAAGCTTTCTTT. Protein product: CASSFTKTRNTEAFF.

This clonotype has ten or more counts. The V call is TRBV2, the J call TRBJ2-1; D is unclear. Germline lookup yields CDR1 SNHLY and CDR2 FYNNEI. This CDR3 has 13 residues. V was shortened by 1 base and J by 3 bases, with 4 bases between the two germline ends. This CDR3 is CASSEGDYNEQFF. CDR3 coding DNA: TGTGCCAGCAGTGAAGGGGACTACAATGAGCAGTTCTTC.

This clonotype was seen a few times. A much larger clone sits a single nucleotide away, making a read error possible. The chain uses TRBV20-1 and TRBJ1-2; 8 nucleotides agree with TRBD1. Germline V gene data show CDR1 as DFQATT and CDR2 as SNEGSKA (reference sequence). V lost 7 bases, J lost 8 bases, and 9 bases stayed unmatched. CDR3 length: 12 residues. DNA of the CDR3: TGCAGTGTTACAGGGGGTATATCCGGCTACACCTTC. Its protein is CSVTGGISGYTF.

This clonotype has at least ten counts. The chain links TRBV14 to TRBJ2-7, with a weak D call TRBD1 (6 bases). There are 14 residues in the CDR3. The germline V gene has CDR1 SGHDN and CDR2 FVKESK. V was shortened by 5 bases and J by 2 bases, with 13 bases between the two germline ends. The CDR3 DNA reads TGTGCCAGCAGCTGGGGGCAGGGACCCTACGAGCAGTACTTC. Its translation: CASSWGQGPYEQYF.

The chain is built from TRBV4-3 and TRBJ2-1; D is ambiguous. Germline assignment: CDR1 LGHNA and CDR2 YSLEER. Trimming left V 0 bases short and J 7 bases short, with 4 bases between. The CDR3 loop spans 12 amino acids. CDR3 nucleotide sequence: TGCGCCAGCAGCCAAGATTGGAATGAGCAGTTCTTC. Its protein product is CASSQDWNEQFF.

This clonotype was seen only a few times. It may be a read error: a sequence one base away is much more abundant. The chain employs TRBV12-3 or TRBV12-4 and TRBJ2-7; 9 positions match TRBD2. This CDR3 spans 15 amino acids. CDR3 nucleotide sequence: TGTGCCAGCAGGCCCCAACTAGCGGGCTCCTGCGAGCAGTACTTC. Residues: CASRPQLAGSCEQYF.

This clonotype was recorded many times. The chain links TRBV2 to TRBJ2-1, with a weak D call TRBD2 (6 bases). The V and J ends lost 7 bases and 7 bases respectively, with 29 bases between them. The germline gives CDR1 SNHLY, CDR2 FYNNEI. The length of the CDR3 is 18 residues. CDR3 sequence (DNA): TGTGCCAGCAAGTCTTTAGGTGCGGGGATGAGAGGGGATAATGAGCAGTTCTTC. Translating gives CASKSLGAGMRGDNEQFF.

In this sample, this clonotype turned up many times. V usage is TRBV5-5 and J usage is TRBJ1-1, with 9 nucleotides matching TRBD1. This CDR3 comprises 13 residues. J was trimmed by 5 bases and V by 7 bases; bases with no gene match: 6. Germline V CDR1 and CDR2: SGHKS, YYEKEE (reference sequence). The CDR3 DNA follows: TGTGCCAGCGAATGGGACAGGGAGACTGAAGCTTTCTTT. Its protein product is CASEWDRETEAFF.